Listed below are T cell receptor beta chains from one sample, sequenced in a study of T cells in Graves' hyperthyroidism and ophthalmopathy. TCRdb called the multiplex PCR reads again in MiXCR, with one record for every CDR3 protein. The data hold 250,000 to 300,000 distinct CDR3 sequences, with approximately 16% observed a single time. The sequenced material came from blood. Receptors were obtained from a woman in her fifties or sixties with Graves' hyperthyroidism that later progressed to Graves' ophthalmopathy. Each CDR3 is given with its conserved first and last residue. D genes are given only for firm matches. Only part of the rows carry a size: once, few, many, or a class if the clone is expanded.

length,size,D,V,J,DNA,CDR3
15,NA,TRBD2,TRBV20-1,TRBJ2-3,TGCAGTGCTATCCGGACTAGCGGGAGTCCAGATACGCAGTATTTT,CSAIRTSGSPDTQYF
16,many,TRBD2,TRBV20-1,TRBJ2-3,TGCAGTGCCGCGGGACTAGCGGGAGGGAAAACAGATACGCAGTATTTT,CSAAGLAGGKTDTQYF
17,many,NA,TRBV28,TRBJ2-1,TGTGCCAGCAGTTTACCGACAGAAGACACCTCCTACAATGAGCAGTTCTTC,CASSLPTEDTSYNEQFF
11,many,NA,TRBV20-1,TRBJ2-7,TGCCATCTTAGGGGGGCCTACGAGCAGTACTTC,CHLRGAYEQYF
12,many,NA,TRBV7-9,TRBJ1-1,TGTGCCAGCAGCCAGAGGCACACTGAAGCTTTCTTT,CASSQRHTEAFF
13,NA,NA,TRBV7-9,TRBJ2-7,TGTGCCAGCAGCTTTAAACGAACCTACGAGCAGTACTTC,CASSFKRTYEQYF
16,few,TRBD2,TRBV27,TRBJ2-1,TGTGCCAGCAGTTCTCCGACTAGCGGGAGTTACGATGAGCAGTTCTTC,CASSSPTSGSYDEQFF
15,few,NA,TRBV5-6,TRBJ1-1,TGTGCCAGCAGCTTGGTCAGAGGTTGGGACACTGAAGCTTTCTTT,CASSLVRGWDTEAFF
13,many,TRBD2,TRBV20-1,TRBJ2-7,TGCAGTGCTCCTCCGGGACTAGCCAGGGAGCAGTACTTC,CSAPPGLAREQYF
15,many,NA,TRBV5-8,TRBJ2-2,TGTGCCAGCAGCTTGGCGGGGGCGGGCACCGGGGAGCTGTTTTTT,CASSLAGAGTGELFF
13,many,TRBD1,TRBV28,TRBJ1-1,TGTGCCGCCAGGGGGAGGCCGGACACTGAAGCTTTCTTT,CAARGRPDTEAFF
14,many,TRBD1,TRBV7-8,TRBJ1-5,TGTGCCAGCAGATCGACAGGGAGAGGTCAGCCCCAGCATTTT,CASRSTGRGQPQHF
16,many,NA,TRBV3-1,TRBJ2-7,TGTGCCAGCAGCCAAGTGGGGGATCCGGTCCACTACGAGCAGTACTTC,CASSQVGDPVHYEQYF
15,few,NA,TRBV5-1,TRBJ2-2,TGCGCCAGCGGCCCCTGGACTAAGAACACCGGGGAGCTGTTTTTT,CASGPWTKNTGELFF
16,many,NA,TRBV5-1,TRBJ1-1,TGCGCCAGCAGCCTGGGGACCGTCGGGGCGAACACTGAAGCTTTCTTT,CASSLGTVGANTEAFF
13,NA,TRBD1,TRBV7-9,TRBJ1-2,TGTGCCTCGCGGACAGGGCGCGGCTATGGCTACACCTTC,CASRTGRGYGYTF
15,many,NA,TRBV28,TRBJ2-3,TGTGCCAGCAGCCAGAGGGGGGGGAAGACAGATACGCAGTATTTT,CASSQRGGKTDTQYF
13,many,NA,TRBV2,TRBJ1-1,TGTGCCAGCAGTGAGTCCAGGGGAGGTGAAGCTTTCTTT,CASSESRGGEAFF
13,few,TRBD2,TRBV5-1,TRBJ2-7,TGCGCCAGCAGCCTAGCGGGAGGAGATGAGCAGTACTTC,CASSLAGGDEQYF
15,NA,TRBD2,TRBV6-2/TRBV6-3,TRBJ2-1,TGTGCCAGCACCCCGAGACTAGCGGAATACAATGAGCAGTTCTTC,CASTPRLAEYNEQFF
14,many,NA,TRBV5-1,TRBJ1-2,TGCGCCAGCAGCTTGGACTTAGAGCAGGCTGGCTACACCTTC,CASSLDLEQAGYTF
12,many,NA,TRBV20-1,TRBJ2-7,TGCAGTGCTAGAGGGCTAGTCGACGAGCAGTACTTC,CSARGLVDEQYF
14,NA,TRBD1,TRBV10-3,TRBJ1-1,TGTGCCGCCCGAGACAGGGGGTTGGTCACTGAAGCTTTCTTT,CAARDRGLVTEAFF
14,many,NA,TRBV2,TRBJ1-3,TGTGCCGGCACGGGGAGCTCCTCTGGAAACACCATATATTTT,CAGTGSSSGNTIYF
13,many,NA,TRBV28,TRBJ1-6,TGTGCCAGCAGTTTATCGGGAAATTCACCCCTCCACTTT,CASSLSGNSPLHF
15,many,TRBD2,TRBV11-3,TRBJ2-1,TGTGCCAGCACCTCGGGACTAGCGGGCATCAATGAGCAGTTCTTC,CASTSGLAGINEQFF
15,many,TRBD2,TRBV20-1,TRBJ2-5,TGCAGTGCTAGAGATTCGGGCGGGAGGGTGGAGACCCAGTACTTC,CSARDSGGRVETQYF
14,many,NA,TRBV6-1,TRBJ2-3,TGTGCCAGCAGTGAATCCTGGGACTCGCATACGCAGTATTTT,CASSESWDSHTQYF
14,NA,NA,TRBV2,TRBJ1-4,TGTGCCAGCGCCGACAAGAGGTTTAATGAAAAACTGTTTTTT,CASADKRFNEKLFF
14,NA,NA,TRBV3-1,TRBJ2-7,TGTGCCAGCAGCCAAGTGGGGGGGCCCTACGAGCAGTACTTC,CASSQVGGPYEQYF
13,few,NA,TRBV6-1,TRBJ1-1,TGTGCCACCCATCTGTACAGGAACACTGAAGCTTTCTTT,CATHLYRNTEAFF
16,many,NA,TRBV12-3/TRBV12-4,TRBJ2-1,TGTGCCAGCAGCTACCTCACTATCGTGGAGTTAAATGAGCAGTTCTTC,CASSYLTIVELNEQFF
13,many,NA,TRBV20-1,TRBJ2-7,TGCAGTGCTAGAACAGCAGGGACCTACGAGCAGTACTTC,CSARTAGTYEQYF
14,NA,NA,TRBV28,TRBJ1-3,TGTGCCAGCCGTTGGGGAACGAGTGGAAACACCATATATTTT,CASRWGTSGNTIYF
15,many,NA,TRBV18,TRBJ2-1,TGTGCCAGCTCACCACCACAACCTCGGAACAATGAGCAGTTCTTC,CASSPPQPRNNEQFF
14,many,NA,TRBV7-2,TRBJ1-1,TGTGCCAGCAGCTTAGACAGTCTCGCCACTGAAGCTTTCTTT,CASSLDSLATEAFF
17,many,TRBD2,TRBV20-1,TRBJ2-1,TGCAGTGCTGACGGCAGCGGGAGGGCCAACGGGCTCAATGAGCAGTTCTTC,CSADGSGRANGLNEQFF
15,many,NA,TRBV7-9,TRBJ2-1,TGTGCCAGCAGTCCCGGGGCAGCCTCAGGCAATGAGCAGTTCTTC,CASSPGAASGNEQFF
13,many,NA,TRBV7-6,TRBJ2-1,TGTGCCAGCAGCATCGTACTAGGGGGTGAGCAGTTCTTC,CASSIVLGGEQFF
13,many,TRBD1,TRBV10-3,TRBJ1-2,TGTGCCATCAGTGAGTCGACAGGGGGTGGCTACACCTTC,CAISESTGGGYTF